This T cell receptor (beta chain) was sequenced for a study of control samples from healthy donors and cancer patients. Clones were sequenced by immunoSEQ multiplex PCR, and TCRdb holds only the in-frame ones, with some missing. The profile shows over 150,000 clones, 96% of them singletons. This clonotype originated in a woman aged 25 to 39 in good health. Sequencing used blood.

DNA for the CDR3: TGTGCCAGCAGCTTGTCCAGGGGAATTGGCTACACCTTC. It translates to CASSLSRGIGYTF. V is TRBV5-4 and J is TRBJ1-2, with a possible D match to TRBD1 (6 bases). The CDR3 totals 13 residues. Germline V lookup: CDR1 SGHNT, CDR2 YYREEE (reference sequence). The V gene lost 1 base and the J gene lost 7 bases, with 11 bases spanning the gap. The variable domain in full, completed from reference TRBV5-4 and TRBJ1-2, reads ETGVTQSPTHLIKTRGQQVTLRCSSQSGHNTVSWYQQALGQGPQFIFQYYREEENGRGNFPPRFSGLQFPNYSSELNVNALELDDSALYLCASSLSRGIGYTFGSGTRLTVV.